The T cell receptor beta chain described here comes from a study of identical twins. Study-level findings and limits: Clonotypes of the beta chain that were abundant in cord blood carried fewer insertions (memory repertoires showed none).

MiXCR, run by TCRdb on the 5' RACE reads, gives a single entry per CDR3 protein. In the table there are 250,000 or so distinct CDR3 sequences, about 8.9% of which are singletons. The CDR3 consists of 16 residues. Germline CDR1 SGHRS, CDR2 YFSETQ. The V and J ends lost 4 bases and 2 bases respectively, with 18 bases between them. For this clonotype: Antigen unknown.

The same data also contributed to another study, on yellow fever vaccine responses in identical twins.

The source is a woman younger than 30 in good health. Specimen: CD8+ T cells sorted from blood. The chain employs TRBV5-1 and TRBJ2-5; unclear D gene. This CDR3 is CASSLGRLRIQETQYF. The CDR3 DNA follows: TGCGCCAGCAGCCTGGGTCGTCTTCGGATACAAGAGACCCAGTACTTC.